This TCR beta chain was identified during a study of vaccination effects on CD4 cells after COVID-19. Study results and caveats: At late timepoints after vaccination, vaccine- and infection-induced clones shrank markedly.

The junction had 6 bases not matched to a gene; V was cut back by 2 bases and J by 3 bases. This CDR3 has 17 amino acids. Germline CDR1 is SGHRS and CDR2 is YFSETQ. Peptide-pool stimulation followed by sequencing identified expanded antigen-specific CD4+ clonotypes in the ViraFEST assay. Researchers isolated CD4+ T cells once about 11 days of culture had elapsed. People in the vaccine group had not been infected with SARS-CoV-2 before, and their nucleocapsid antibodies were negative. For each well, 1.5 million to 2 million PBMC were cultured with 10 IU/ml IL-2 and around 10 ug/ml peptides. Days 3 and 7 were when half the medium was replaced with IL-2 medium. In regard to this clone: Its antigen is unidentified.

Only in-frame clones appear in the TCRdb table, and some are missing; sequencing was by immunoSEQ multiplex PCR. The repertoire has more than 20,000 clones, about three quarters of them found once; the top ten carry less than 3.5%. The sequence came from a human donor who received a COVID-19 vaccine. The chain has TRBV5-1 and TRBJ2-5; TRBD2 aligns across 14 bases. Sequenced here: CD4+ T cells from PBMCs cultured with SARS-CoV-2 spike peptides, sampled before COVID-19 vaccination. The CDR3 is CASSFGSTSGGEETQYF. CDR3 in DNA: TGCGCCAGCAGCTTTGGTTCGACTAGCGGGGGGGAAGAGACCCAGTACTTC.